The 3 T cell receptor beta chains listed next were all sequenced from one sample in a study of T cell repertoires in cytomegalovirus infection. TCRdb processed the reads anew with MiXCR; each CDR3 protein has one entry. The sample records about 60,000 distinct CDR3 sequences, roughly a third being singletons. Their cognate antigens are unknown. The specimen sequenced was PBMCs, sequenced either directly or after in vitro stimulation (not recorded which). The receptors were gathered from a human donor in good health (CMV status not recorded). Some clones in this sample may be carry-over from other donors' samples.

This clonotype was seen a handful of times. The CDR3: CASRITANYGYTF. CDR3 DNA sequence: TGTGCCAGCAGAATTACAGCCAACTATGGCTACACCTTC. The gene calls are TRBV12-3 or TRBV12-4 and TRBJ1-2, with D uncertain. This CDR3 is 13 amino acids long. V lost 6 bases, J lost 2 bases, and 10 bases lay in between.

This clonotype has more than one count but fewer than ten. V usage is TRBV2 and J usage is TRBJ2-5; 10 bases align to TRBD1. CDR3 size: 16 residues. With V trimmed by 8 bases and J by 5 bases, 14 bases remained unmatched. Per the germline V gene, CDR1 is SNHLY and CDR2 is FYNNEI. In DNA, the CDR3 is TGTGCCAGCCCCGAAGCCGCGACAGGGGGCGGTGAGACCCAGTACTTC. Translated: CASPEAATGGGETQYF.

The chain recombines TRBV10-3 with TRBJ2-1; 11 nucleotides line up with TRBD2. The CDR3 contains 15 residues. The trim removed 9 bases at V and 11 bases at J, leaving 15 bases unmatched. In germline, CDR1 is ENHRY, CDR2 SYGVKD. CDR3 sequence reads: CAMGTVAGGPGKQFF. In nucleotides, the CDR3 is TGTGCCATGGGGACCGTAGCGGGGGGGCCCGGGAAGCAGTTCTTC.